The 20 T cell receptor beta chains reported below all come from one sample, sequenced in a study of cytomegalovirus exposure and HLA in healthy donors. PCR used 60 Vbeta primers and 13 Jbeta primers. Assay used: immunoSEQ multiplex PCR; TCRdb lists only in-frame clones, some missing. Here the sample spans about 120,000 clones, 60% to 85% being singletons. The material sequenced was PBMCs. The source of these receptors is a woman between 40 and 50 years old in good health and CMV-seropositive.

CDR3 DNA sequence: TGTGCCAGCAGCCAGGATGGGACAGTATTAACTGGAAACACCATATATTTT. This codes for CASSQDGTVLTGNTIYF. The V call is TRBV4-2, the J call TRBJ2-2, with TRBD1 matching over 7 bases. The J call may not be correct, given that the DNA end is closer to TRBJ1-3. Germline V gene data show CDR1 as LGHNA and CDR2 as YNFKEQ. This CDR3 spans 17 amino acids.

As concerns this clone: The conserved final phenylalanine or tryptophan is absent from the CDR3, which likely points to a read error. The rearrangement uses TRBV7-9 and TRBJ2-3; D gene unclear. Germline CDR1 is SEHNR and CDR2 is FQNEAQ (reference sequence). The CDR3 has 14 amino acids. V lost 2 bases and J lost 2, with 8 bases in between. CDR3 residues: CASSLIDPTDTQYV. The DNA for the CDR3 is TGTGCCAGCAGCTTAATCGATCCCACAGATACGCAGTATGTT.

This sequence joins TRBV11-1 and TRBJ1-2; 8 nucleotides agree with TRBD1. Trimming removed 4 bases from V and 6 bases from J; junction bases left unmatched: 4. CDR1 SGHAT and CDR2 FQDESV come from the germline V gene (reference sequence). The CDR3 length is 13 residues. The CDR3 here is CASSWTGTDGYTF. The CDR3 DNA is TGTGCCAGCAGCTGGACAGGGACTGATGGCTACACCTTC.

The rearrangement uses TRBV5-1 and TRBJ2-4; the D gene is possibly TRBD1 (6 bases). The CDR3 totals 15 residues. Germline-derived CDR1 and CDR2 are SGHRS and YFSETQ. Trimming left V 3 bases short and J 3 bases short, with 13 bases between. The CDR3 spells CASSSGRDNKNIQYF. The CDR3 DNA follows: TGCGCCAGCAGCTCCGGCCGGGACAACAAAAACATTCAGTACTTC.

The chain links TRBV4-2 to TRBJ2-4; 9 bases map to TRBD1. This CDR3 spans 15 amino acids. J gave up 3 bases and V 6 bases, and 6 bases lay outside the gene matches. CDR1 is LGHNA, CDR2 YNFKEQ, per germline. CDR3 DNA sequence: TGTGCCAGCAGTCCGCCGGGACAGGGCAAAAACATTCAGTACTTC. As protein: CASSPPGQGKNIQYF.

This clone was detected only once. This rearrangement joins TRBV4-3 to TRBJ2-1, with 13 bases identical to TRBD2. Germline trimming cut 0 bases from V and 4 bases from J; bases unmatched to any gene: 6. This CDR3 comprises 18 residues. Germline V gives CDR1 LGHNA, CDR2 YSLEER. In DNA form, the CDR3 reads TGCGCCAGCAGCCAAGATTGGGGACTAGCGGGATTGTACAATGAGCAGTTCTTC. This encodes CASSQDWGLAGLYNEQFF.

The chain couples TRBV10-2 to TRBJ2-5; 9 bases line up with TRBD2. From germline, CDR1 is WSHSY and CDR2 SAAADI. The CDR3 runs 15 residues. With 4 bases clipped from V and 5 bases from J, the junction kept 8 bases outside the gene matches. The CDR3 DNA sequence: TGCGCCAGCAGTGGGGCGGGAGGGAATCTGGAGACCCAGTACTTC. Amino acids: CASSGAGGNLETQYF.

The chain carries TRBV6-1 and TRBJ2-7; D remains ambiguous. Trimming took 5 bases from V and 3 from J, leaving 8 bases between them. The CDR3 is 12 residues long. Germline V gene sequence: CDR1 MNHNS, CDR2 SASEGT. Here the CDR3 reads CASSITSYEQYF. CDR3 nucleotide sequence: TGTGCCAGCAGTATCACCAGCTACGAGCAGTACTTC.

This chain connects TRBV19 to TRBJ1-1; tentative D call: TRBD1 (6 bases). V lost 5 bases to trimming and J lost 1 base, with 11 bases between them. The CDR3 is 14 residues long. Germline assignment: CDR1 LNHDA and CDR2 SQIVND (reference sequence). In DNA, the CDR3 is TGTGCCAGTAGTCCAAGACAGGAGAACACTGAAGCTTTCTTT. Protein sequence: CASSPRQENTEAFF.

The CDR3 nucleotides are TGTGCCTGGCATAGCAAGGGACAGGGGAAAGGAAACACCATATATTTT. Translation gives CAWHSKGQGKGNTIYF. V usage is TRBV30 and J usage is TRBJ1-3, with TRBD1 identical over 10 bases. The length of the CDR3 is 16 residues. With 5 bases clipped from V and 4 bases from J, the junction kept 11 bases outside the gene matches. Germline V lookup: CDR1 GTSNPN, CDR2 SVGIG (reference sequence).

The chain carries TRBV7-9 and TRBJ1-2; no definite D call. Looked up from germline, CDR1 is SEHNR and CDR2 is FQNEAQ (reference sequence). This CDR3 is built from 15 residues. V lost 1 base to trimming and J lost 3 bases, with 12 bases between them. The CDR3 nucleotides read TGTGCCAGCAGCTTAGACGCGCTAGGAGACTATGGCTACACCTTC. This translates into CASSLDALGDYGYTF.

The genes are TRBV6-5 and TRBJ2-6, with 9 bases identical to TRBD2. The V and J ends lost 11 bases and 4 bases, in that order; junction bases with no gene match: 9. The CDR3 loop spans 15 amino acids. The germline V gene has CDR1 MNHEY and CDR2 SVGAGI. Here the CDR3 reads CAVAAGGPGANVLTF. The CDR3 DNA reads as TGTGCCGTCGCCGCGGGGGGGCCCGGGGCCAACGTCCTGACTTTC.

The chain recombines TRBV6-5 with TRBJ2-7, with 10 bases identical to TRBD2. This CDR3 is 13 amino acids long. V lost 5 bases to trimming and J lost 3 bases; unmatched junction nucleotides: 1. Germline loops: CDR1 MNHEY, CDR2 SVGAGI. For the CDR3, the DNA is TGTGCCAGCAGTCGGACTAGCGGCTACGAGCAGTACTTC. Its protein is CASSRTSGYEQYF.

The chain employs TRBV6-1 and TRBJ1-5; 9 bases agree with TRBD1. The CDR3 runs 15 residues. The germline V gene has CDR1 MNHNS and CDR2 SASEGT. V lost 6 bases and J lost 3; bases outside the gene matches: 6. The CDR3 DNA sequence: TGTGCCAGCAGGGGCGGACAGGGGATCAATCAGCCCCAGCATTTT. Translating gives CASRGGQGINQPQHF.

The chain joins TRBV6-4 to TRBJ2-7; tentative D call: TRBD1 (5 bases). CDR3 length equals 13 residues. V shed 7 bases and J shed 3 bases, with 13 bases lying between them. Germline-derived CDR1 and CDR2 are MRHNA and SNTAGT. This chain's CDR3 is CASTHDRSYEQYF. The CDR3 coding sequence is TGTGCCAGCACCCATGACAGAAGCTACGAGCAGTACTTC.

The V gene is TRBV5-1, the J gene TRBJ1-2; 9 bases are shared with TRBD1. The CDR3 covers 16 residues. The germline V gene encodes CDR1 SGHRS and CDR2 YFSETQ. After removal of 4 bases from V and 6 bases from J, the junction contained 13 bases not matched to a gene. The CDR3 bases are TGCGCCAGCAGCCAAACAGGGGGCCAGGGAGCGGATGGCTACACCTTC. It translates to CASSQTGGQGADGYTF.

This rearrangement joins TRBV29-1 to TRBJ2-7; 9 bases fit TRBD1. The junction had 5 bases not matched to a gene; V was cut back by 6 bases and J by 2 bases. CDR1 SQVTM and CDR2 ANQGSEA come from the germline V gene. The CDR3 contains 13 residues. CDR3 nucleotide sequence: TGCAGCGTATTGACAGGGGGGACCTACGAGCAGTACTTC. This translates into CSVLTGGTYEQYF.

This chain uses TRBV6-5 with TRBJ1-2; TRBD1 aligns across 9 bases. The trim removed 2 bases at V and 8 bases at J, leaving 3 bases unmatched. The CDR3 runs 13 residues. Germline V gives CDR1 MNHEY, CDR2 SVGAGI. The chain's CDR3 is CASSYRDREGYTF. The CDR3 DNA reads TGTGCCAGCAGTTACCGGGACAGGGAAGGCTACACCTTC.

The V call is TRBV6-5, the J call TRBJ1-1; weak D call: TRBD1 (5 bases). Germline assignment: CDR1 MNHEY and CDR2 SVGAGI. Trimming stripped 9 bases from V and 5 bases from J, with 19 bases between. The CDR3 contains 14 residues. The CDR3 DNA reads TGTGCCAGTCTCACACTCCAGGGATCTACTGAAGCTTTCTTT. Translating it yields CASLTLQGSTEAFF.

The chain is built from TRBV7-9 and TRBJ1-6; the D gene is possibly TRBD1 (5 bases). Germline V lookup: CDR1 SEHNR, CDR2 FQNEAQ (reference sequence). V lost 1 base to trimming and J lost 8 bases, with 18 bases between them. The CDR3 covers 17 residues. CDR3 in DNA: TGTGCCAGCAGCTTAGGGGTGGGCCAGCGGGGGTATTCACCCCTCCACTTT. Protein: CASSLGVGQRGYSPLHF. Based on the CDR3 plus reference TRBV7-9 and TRBJ1-6, the full variable domain is DTGVSQNPRHKITKRGQNVTFRCDPISEHNRLYWYRQTLGQGPEFLTYFQNEAQLEKSRLLSDRFSAERPKGSFSTLEIQRTEQGDSAMYLCASSLGVGQRGYSPLHFGNGTRLTVT.